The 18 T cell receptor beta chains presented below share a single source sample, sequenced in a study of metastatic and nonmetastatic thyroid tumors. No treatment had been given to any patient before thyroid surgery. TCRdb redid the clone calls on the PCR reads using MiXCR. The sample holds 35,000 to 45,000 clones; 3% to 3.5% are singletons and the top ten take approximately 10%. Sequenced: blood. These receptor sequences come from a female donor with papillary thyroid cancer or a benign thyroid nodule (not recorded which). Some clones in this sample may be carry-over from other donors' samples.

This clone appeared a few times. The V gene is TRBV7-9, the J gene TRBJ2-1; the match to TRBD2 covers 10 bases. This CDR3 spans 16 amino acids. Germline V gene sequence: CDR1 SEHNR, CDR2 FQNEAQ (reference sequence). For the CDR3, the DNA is TGTGTCGGCAGCCGACCAAGCGGGAGGGCCCACAATGAGCAGTTCTTC. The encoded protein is CVGSRPSGRAHNEQFF.

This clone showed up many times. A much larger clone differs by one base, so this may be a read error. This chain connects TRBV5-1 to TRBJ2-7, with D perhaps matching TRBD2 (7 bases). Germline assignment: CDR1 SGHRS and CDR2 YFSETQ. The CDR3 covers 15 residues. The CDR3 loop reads CASSLEGGGGYGQYF. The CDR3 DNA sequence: TGCGCCAGCAGCTTGGAGGGGGGGGGGGGCTACGGGCAGTACTTC.

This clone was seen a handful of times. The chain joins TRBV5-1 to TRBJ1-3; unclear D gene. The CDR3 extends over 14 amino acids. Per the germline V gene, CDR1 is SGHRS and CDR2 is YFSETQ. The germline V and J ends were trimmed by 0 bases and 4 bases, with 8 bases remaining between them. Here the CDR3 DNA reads TGCGCCAGCAGCTTGGGCAGAAAAGGAAACACCATATATTTT. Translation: CASSLGRKGNTIYF.

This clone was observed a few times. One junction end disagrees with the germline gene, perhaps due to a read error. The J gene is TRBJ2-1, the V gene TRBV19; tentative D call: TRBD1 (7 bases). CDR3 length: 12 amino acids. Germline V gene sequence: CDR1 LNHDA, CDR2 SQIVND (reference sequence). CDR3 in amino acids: CARGAAYNEQFF. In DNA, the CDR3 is TGCGCCAGGGGGGCCGCCTACAATGAGCAGTTCTTC. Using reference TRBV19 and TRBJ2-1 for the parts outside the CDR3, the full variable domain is DGGITQSPKYLFRKEGQNVTLSCEQNLNHDAMYWYRQDPGQGLRLIYYSQIVNDFQKGDIAEGYSVSREKKESFPLTVTSAQKNPTAFYLCARGAAYNEQFFGPGTRLTVL.

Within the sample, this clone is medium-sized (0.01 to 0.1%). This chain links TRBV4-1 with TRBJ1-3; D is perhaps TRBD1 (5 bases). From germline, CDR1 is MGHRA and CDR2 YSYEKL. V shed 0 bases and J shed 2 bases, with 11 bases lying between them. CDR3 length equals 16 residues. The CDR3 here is CASSQEIRVAGNTIYF. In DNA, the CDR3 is TGCGCCAGCAGCCAAGAAATCAGGGTAGCTGGAAACACCATATATTTT.

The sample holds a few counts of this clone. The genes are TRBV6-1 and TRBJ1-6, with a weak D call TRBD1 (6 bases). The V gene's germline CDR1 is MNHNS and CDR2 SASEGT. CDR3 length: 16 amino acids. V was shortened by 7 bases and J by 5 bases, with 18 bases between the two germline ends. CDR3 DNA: TGTGCCAGCACCGTTACCGGGGGGCGAAATAATTCACCCCTCCACTTT. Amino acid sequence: CASTVTGGRNNSPLHF.

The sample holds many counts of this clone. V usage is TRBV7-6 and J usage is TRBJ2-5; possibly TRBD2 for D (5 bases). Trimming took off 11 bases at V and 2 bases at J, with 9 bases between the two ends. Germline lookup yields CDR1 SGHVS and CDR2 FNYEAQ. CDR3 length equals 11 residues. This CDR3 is CAAGVQETQYF. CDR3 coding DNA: TGTGCCGCCGGGGTACAAGAGACCCAGTACTTC.

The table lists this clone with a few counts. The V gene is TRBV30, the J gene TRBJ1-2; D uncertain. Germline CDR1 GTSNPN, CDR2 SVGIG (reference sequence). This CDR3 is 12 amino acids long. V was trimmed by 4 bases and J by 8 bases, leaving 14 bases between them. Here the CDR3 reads CAWTLDLGGYTF. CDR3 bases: TGTGCCTGGACCCTCGACCTGGGGGGCTACACCTTC.

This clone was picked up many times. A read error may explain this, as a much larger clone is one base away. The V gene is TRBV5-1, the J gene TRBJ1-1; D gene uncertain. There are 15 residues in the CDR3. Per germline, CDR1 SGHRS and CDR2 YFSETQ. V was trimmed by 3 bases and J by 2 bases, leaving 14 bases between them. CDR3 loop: CASSWGLNSNTEAFF. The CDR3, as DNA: TGCGCCAGCAGCTGGGGTCTCAACTCAAACACTGAAGCTTTCTTT.

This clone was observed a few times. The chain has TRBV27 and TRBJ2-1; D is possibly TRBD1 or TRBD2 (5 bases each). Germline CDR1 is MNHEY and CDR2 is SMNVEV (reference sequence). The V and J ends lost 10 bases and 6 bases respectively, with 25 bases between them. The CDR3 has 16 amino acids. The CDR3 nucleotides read TGTGCCACCAACCCCGTAGTACTCTCGGGACCCAATGAGCAGTTCTTC. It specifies CATNPVVLSGPNEQFF.

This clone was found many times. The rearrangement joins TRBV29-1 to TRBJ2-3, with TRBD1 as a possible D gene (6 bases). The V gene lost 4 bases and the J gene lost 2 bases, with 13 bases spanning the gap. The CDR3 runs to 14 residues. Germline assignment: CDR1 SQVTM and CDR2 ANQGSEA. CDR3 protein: CSVGTQGDTDTQYF. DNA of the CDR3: TGCAGCGTTGGCACACAGGGAGACACAGATACGCAGTATTTT.

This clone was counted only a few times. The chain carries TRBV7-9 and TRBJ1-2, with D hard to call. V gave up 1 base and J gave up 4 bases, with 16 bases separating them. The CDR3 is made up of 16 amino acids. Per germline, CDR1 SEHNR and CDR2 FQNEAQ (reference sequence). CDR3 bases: TGTGCCAGCAGCTTAGGTCTGGACGGGGAGGCCTATGGCTACACCTTC. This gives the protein CASSLGLDGEAYGYTF.

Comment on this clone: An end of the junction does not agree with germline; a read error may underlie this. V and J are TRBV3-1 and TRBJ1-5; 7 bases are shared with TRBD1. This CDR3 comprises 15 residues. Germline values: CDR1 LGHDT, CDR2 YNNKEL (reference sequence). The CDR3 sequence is CASSQAAGSGQPQQF. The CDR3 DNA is TGTGCCAGCAGCCAAGCTGCGGGATCGGGACAGCCCCAGCAGTTT. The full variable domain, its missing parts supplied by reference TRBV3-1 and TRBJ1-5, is DTAVSQTPKYLVTQMGNDKSIKCEQNLGHDTMYWYKQDSKKFLKIMFSYNNKELIINETVPNRFSPKSPDKAHLNLHINSLELGDSAVYFCASSQAAGSGQPQQFGDGTRLSIL.

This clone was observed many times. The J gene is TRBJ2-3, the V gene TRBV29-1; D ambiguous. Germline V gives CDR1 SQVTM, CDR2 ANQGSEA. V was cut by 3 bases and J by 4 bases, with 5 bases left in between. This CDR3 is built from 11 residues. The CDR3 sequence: CSVDVSDTQYF. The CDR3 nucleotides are TGCAGCGTTGACGTCTCAGATACGCAGTATTTT.

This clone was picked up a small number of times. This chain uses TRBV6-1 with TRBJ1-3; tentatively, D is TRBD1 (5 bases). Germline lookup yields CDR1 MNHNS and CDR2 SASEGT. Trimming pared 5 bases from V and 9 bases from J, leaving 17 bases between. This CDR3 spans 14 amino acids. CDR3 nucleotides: TGTGCCAGCAGTCCCGCGCGGGGCGGTAGCACCATATATTTT. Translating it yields CASSPARGGSTIYF.

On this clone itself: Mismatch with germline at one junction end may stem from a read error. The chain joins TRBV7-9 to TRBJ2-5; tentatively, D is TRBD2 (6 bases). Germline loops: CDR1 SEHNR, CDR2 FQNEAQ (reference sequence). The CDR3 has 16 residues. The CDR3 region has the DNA TGTGCCAGCAGCTTAAGGTTAGCGGCGTACGAAGAGACCCAGAACTTC. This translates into CASSLRLAAYEETQNF.

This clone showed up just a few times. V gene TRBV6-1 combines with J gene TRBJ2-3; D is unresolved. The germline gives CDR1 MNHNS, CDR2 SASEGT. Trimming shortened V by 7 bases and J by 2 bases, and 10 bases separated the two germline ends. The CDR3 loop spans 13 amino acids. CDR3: CASKAVFTDTQYF. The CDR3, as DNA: TGTGCCAGCAAGGCAGTTTTCACAGATACGCAGTATTTT.

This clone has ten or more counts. CDR3 in amino acids: CASSPSTGIGETQYF. The CDR3 DNA is TGTGCCAGCTCACCCTCGACAGGGATAGGGGAGACCCAGTACTTC. The chain carries TRBV18 and TRBJ2-5, with TRBD1 matching 7 bases. Per germline, CDR1 KGHSH and CDR2 LQKENI. This CDR3 region has 15 residues. With 3 bases clipped from V and 5 bases from J, the junction kept 9 bases outside the gene matches.